This TCR beta chain was identified during a study of monozygotic twins with inflammatory bowel disease. Per sample, reverse transcription was split into eight reactions. With the 5' RACE reads reprocessed, TCRdb shows one record per CDR3 protein and no DNA. The table lists more than 300,000 distinct CDR3 sequences. Germline V gene lookup returns CDR1 MNHEY and CDR2 SVGAGI. This CDR3 region has 14 residues. Donors gave 2.5 ml of blood apiece. The receptor's source is a human donor with ulcerative colitis or Crohn's disease, or a healthy co-twin of an affected twin (not recorded which). Sequenced sample: blood. The gene calls are TRBV6-5 and TRBJ2-5. This CDR3 reads CASSFPEAIETQYF.